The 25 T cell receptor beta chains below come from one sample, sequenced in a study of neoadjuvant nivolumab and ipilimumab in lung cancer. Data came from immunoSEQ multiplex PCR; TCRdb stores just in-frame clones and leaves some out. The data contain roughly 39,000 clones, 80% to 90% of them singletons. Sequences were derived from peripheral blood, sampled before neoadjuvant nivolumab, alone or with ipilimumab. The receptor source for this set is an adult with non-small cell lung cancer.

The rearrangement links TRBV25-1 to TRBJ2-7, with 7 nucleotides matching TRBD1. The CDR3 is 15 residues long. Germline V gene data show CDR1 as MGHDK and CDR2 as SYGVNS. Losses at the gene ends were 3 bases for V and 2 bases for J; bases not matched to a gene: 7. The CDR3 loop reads CASSEPGGRTYEQYF. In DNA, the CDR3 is TGTGCCAGCAGTGAGCCAGGGGGTCGAACCTACGAGCAGTACTTC.

The CDR3 sequence is CASSPEGILREISYEQYF. The DNA of the CDR3 is TGTGCCAGCAGCCCAGAAGGGATTTTGCGGGAAATCTCCTACGAGCAGTACTTC. V is TRBV7-2 and J is TRBJ2-7, with D possibly matching TRBD2 (6 bases). Germline V gives CDR1 SGHTA, CDR2 FQGNSA. The CDR3 is 18 residues long. Trimming pared 5 bases from V and 0 bases from J, leaving 23 bases between.

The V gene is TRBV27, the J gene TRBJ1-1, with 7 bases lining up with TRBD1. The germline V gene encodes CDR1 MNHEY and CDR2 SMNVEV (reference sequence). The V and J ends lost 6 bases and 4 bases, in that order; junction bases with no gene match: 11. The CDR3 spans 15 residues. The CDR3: CASRINRGGGTEAFF. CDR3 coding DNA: TGTGCCAGCAGAATAAACAGGGGAGGAGGCACTGAAGCTTTCTTT.

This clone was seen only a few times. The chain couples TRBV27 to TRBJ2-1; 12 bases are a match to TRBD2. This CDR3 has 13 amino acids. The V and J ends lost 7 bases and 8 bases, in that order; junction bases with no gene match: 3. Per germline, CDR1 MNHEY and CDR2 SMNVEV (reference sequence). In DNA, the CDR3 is TGTGCCAGCAAGACTAGCGGGAGCCATGAGCAGTTCTTC. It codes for CASKTSGSHEQFF.

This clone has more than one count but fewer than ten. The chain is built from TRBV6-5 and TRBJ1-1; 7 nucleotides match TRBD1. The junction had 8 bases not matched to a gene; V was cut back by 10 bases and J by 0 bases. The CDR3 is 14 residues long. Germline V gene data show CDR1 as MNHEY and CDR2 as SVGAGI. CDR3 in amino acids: CAISRDSMNTEAFF. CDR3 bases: TGTGCCATCAGCCGGGACAGCATGAACACTGAAGCTTTCTTT.

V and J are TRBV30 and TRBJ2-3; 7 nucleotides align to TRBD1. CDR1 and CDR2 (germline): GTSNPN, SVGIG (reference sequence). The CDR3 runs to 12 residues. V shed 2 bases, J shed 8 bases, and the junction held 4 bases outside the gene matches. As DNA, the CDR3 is TGTGCCTGGAGTCCGGGACAGAGTACGCAGTATTTT. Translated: CAWSPGQSTQYF.

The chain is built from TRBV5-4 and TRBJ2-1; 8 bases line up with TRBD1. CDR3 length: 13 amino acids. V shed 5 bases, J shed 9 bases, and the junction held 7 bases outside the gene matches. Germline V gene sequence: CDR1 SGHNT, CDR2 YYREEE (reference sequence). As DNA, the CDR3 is TGTGCCAGCAGACTCACAGGGGGAACTGAGCAGTTCTTC. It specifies CASRLTGGTEQFF.

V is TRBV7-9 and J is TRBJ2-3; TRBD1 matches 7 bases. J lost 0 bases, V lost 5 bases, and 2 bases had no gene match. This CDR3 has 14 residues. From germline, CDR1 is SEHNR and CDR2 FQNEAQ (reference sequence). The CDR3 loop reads CASSPGQSTDTQYF. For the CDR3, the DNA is TGTGCCAGCAGCCCGGGACAGAGCACAGATACGCAGTATTTT.

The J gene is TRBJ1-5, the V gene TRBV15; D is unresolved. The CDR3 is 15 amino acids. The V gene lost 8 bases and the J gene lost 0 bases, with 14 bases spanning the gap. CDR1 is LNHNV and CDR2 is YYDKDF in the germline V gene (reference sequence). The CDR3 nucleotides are TGTGCCACCGAGGAAAGCCCTTATAGCAATCAGCCCCAGCATTTT. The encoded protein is CATEESPYSNQPQHF.

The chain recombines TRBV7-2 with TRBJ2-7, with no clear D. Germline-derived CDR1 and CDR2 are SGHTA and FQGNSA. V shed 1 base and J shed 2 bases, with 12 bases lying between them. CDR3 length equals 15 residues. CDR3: CASSLDAALTYEQYF. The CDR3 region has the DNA TGTGCCAGCAGCTTAGATGCAGCCCTGACCTACGAGCAGTACTTC. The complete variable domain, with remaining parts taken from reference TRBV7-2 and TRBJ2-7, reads GAGVSQSPSNKVTEKGKDVELRCDPISGHTALYWYRQSLGQGLEFLIYFQGNSAPDKSGLPSDRFSAERTGGSVSTLTIQRTQQEDSAVYLCASSLDAALTYEQYFGPGTRLTVT.

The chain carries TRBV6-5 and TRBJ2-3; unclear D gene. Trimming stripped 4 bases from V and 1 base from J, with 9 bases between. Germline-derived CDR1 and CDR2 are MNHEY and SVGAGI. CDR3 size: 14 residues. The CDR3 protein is CASSSALGTDTQYF. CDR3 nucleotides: TGTGCCAGCAGTTCCGCGTTAGGCACAGATACGCAGTATTTT.

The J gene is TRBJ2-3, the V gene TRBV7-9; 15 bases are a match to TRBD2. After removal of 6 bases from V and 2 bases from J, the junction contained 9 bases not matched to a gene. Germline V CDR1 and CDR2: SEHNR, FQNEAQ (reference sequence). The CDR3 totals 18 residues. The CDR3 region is CASRHPGTSGRFTDTQYF. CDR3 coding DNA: TGTGCCAGCAGACATCCCGGGACTAGCGGGAGGTTCACAGATACGCAGTATTTT.

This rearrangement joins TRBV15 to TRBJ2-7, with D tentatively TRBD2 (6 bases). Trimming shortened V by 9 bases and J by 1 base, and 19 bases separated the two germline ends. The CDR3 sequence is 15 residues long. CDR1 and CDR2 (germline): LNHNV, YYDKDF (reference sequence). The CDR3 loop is CATRLEGLGSYEQYF. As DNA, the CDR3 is TGTGCCACTCGCCTGGAGGGGTTAGGGTCCTACGAGCAGTACTTC.

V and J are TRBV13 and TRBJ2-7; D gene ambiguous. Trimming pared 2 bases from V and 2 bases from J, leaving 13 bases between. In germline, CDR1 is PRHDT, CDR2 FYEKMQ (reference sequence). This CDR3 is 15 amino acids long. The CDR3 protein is CASSLLLGVTYEQYF. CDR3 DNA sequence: TGTGCCAGCAGCTTACTCCTAGGAGTTACCTACGAGCAGTACTTC.

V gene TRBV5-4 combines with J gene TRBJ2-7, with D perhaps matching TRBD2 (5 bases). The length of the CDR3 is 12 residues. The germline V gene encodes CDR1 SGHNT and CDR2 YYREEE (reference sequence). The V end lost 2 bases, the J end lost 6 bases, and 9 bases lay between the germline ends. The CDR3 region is CASSFGLGEQYF. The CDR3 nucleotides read TGTGCCAGCAGCTTTGGACTGGGCGAGCAGTACTTC.

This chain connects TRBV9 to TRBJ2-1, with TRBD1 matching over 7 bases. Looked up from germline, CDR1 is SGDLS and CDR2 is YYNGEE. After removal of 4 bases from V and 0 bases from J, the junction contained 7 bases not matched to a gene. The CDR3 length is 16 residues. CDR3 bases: TGTGCCAGCAGCATAAGACAGGGCTTCTCCTACAATGAGCAGTTCTTC. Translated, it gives CASSIRQGFSYNEQFF.

CDR3 nucleotide sequence: TGTGCCAGCAGTATCCGGACTAGCGGGAAGGGCACAGATACGCAGTATTTT. This translates into CASSIRTSGKGTDTQYF. This rearrangement joins TRBV27 to TRBJ2-3, with 12 bases aligning to TRBD2. Germline values: CDR1 MNHEY, CDR2 SMNVEV (reference sequence). CDR3 length: 17 amino acids. V shed 5 bases and J 1 base; nucleotides not matched to a gene: 7.

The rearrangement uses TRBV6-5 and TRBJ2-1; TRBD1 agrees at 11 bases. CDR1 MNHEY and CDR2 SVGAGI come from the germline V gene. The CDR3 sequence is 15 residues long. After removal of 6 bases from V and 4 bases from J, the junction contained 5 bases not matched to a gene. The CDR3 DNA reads TGTGCCAGCAGCATGGACAGGGGGCCTTACAATGAGCAGTTCTTC. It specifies CASSMDRGPYNEQFF.

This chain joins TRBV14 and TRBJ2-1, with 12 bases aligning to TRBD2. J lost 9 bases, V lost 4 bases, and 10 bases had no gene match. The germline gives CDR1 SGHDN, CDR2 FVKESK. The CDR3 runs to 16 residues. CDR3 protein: CASSLGLAGSGGEQFF. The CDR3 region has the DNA TGTGCCAGCAGCCTGGGACTAGCGGGTTCCGGGGGTGAGCAGTTCTTC.

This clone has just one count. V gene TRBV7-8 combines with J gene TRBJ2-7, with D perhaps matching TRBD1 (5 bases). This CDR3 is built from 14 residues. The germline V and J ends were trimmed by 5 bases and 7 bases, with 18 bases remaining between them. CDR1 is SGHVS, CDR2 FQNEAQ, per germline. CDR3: CASSLGKGYGEQYF. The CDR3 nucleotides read TGTGCCAGCAGCCTAGGAAAGGGGTATGGGGAGCAGTACTTC.

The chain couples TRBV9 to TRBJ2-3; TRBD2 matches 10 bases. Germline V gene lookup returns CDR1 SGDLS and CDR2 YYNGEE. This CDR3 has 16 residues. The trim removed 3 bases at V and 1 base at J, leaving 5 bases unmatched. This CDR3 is CASSAGLATRTDTQYF. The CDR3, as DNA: TGTGCCAGCAGCGCGGGACTAGCGACCCGCACAGATACGCAGTATTTT.

The DNA of the CDR3 is TGTGCCAGCAGCCCCTCATATTCAAGGGGCTACGAGCAGTACTTC. Its protein product is CASSPSYSRGYEQYF. The rearrangement uses TRBV9 and TRBJ2-7, with D maybe TRBD1 (5 bases). This CDR3 has 15 amino acids. Germline V lookup: CDR1 SGDLS, CDR2 YYNGEE. Trimming took off 4 bases at V and 3 bases at J, with 17 bases between the two ends.

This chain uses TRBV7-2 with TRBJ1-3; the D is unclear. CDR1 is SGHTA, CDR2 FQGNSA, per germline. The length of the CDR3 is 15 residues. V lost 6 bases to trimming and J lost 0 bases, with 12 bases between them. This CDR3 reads CASRSSVISGNTIYF. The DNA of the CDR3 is TGTGCCAGCAGGTCTTCAGTGATCTCTGGAAACACCATATATTTT.

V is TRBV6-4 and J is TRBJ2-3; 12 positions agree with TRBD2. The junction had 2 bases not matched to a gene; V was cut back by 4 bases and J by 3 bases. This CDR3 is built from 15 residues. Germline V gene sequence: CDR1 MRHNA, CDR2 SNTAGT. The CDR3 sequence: CASSGGTSGTDTQYF. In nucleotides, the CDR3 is TGTGCCAGCAGTGGCGGGACTAGCGGGACAGATACGCAGTATTTT.

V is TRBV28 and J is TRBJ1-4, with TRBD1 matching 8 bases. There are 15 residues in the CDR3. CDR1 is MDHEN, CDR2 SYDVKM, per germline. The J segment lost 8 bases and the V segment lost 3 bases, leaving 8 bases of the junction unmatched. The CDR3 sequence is CASSFDGQGYEKLFF. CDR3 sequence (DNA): TGTGCCAGCAGTTTTGACGGACAGGGTTACGAAAAACTGTTTTTT.